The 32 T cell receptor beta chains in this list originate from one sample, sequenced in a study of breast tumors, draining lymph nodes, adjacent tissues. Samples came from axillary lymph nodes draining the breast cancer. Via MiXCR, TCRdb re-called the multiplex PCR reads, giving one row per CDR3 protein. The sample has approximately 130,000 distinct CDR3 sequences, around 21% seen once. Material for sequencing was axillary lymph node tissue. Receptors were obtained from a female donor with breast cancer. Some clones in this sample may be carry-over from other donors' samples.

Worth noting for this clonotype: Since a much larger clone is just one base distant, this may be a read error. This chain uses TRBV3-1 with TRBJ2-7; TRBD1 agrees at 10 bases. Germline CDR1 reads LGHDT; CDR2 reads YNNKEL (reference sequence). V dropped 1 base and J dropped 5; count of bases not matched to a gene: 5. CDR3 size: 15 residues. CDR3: CASSQAGTGVHEQYF. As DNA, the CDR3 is TGTGCCAGCAGCCAAGCCGGGACAGGGGTCCACGAGCAGTACTTC.

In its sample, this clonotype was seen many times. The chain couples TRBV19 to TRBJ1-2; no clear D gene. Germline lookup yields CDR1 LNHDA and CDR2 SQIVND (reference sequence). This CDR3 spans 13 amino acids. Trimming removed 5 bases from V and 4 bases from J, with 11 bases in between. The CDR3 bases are TGTGCCAGTAGTCTCACAGAGACCTATGGCTACACCTTC. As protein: CASSLTETYGYTF.

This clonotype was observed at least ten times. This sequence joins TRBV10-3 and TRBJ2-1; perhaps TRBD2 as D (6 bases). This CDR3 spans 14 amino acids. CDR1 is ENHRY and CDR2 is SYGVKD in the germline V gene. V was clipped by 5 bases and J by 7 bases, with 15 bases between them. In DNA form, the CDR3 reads TGTGCCATCAGTATCTCCGGGACTCGGAATGAGCAGTTCTTC. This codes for CAISISGTRNEQFF.

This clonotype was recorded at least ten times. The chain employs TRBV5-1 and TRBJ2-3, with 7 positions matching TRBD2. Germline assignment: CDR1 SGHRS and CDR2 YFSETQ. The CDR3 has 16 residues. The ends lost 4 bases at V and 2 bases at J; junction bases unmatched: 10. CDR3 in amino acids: CASSPVDSGYTDTQYF. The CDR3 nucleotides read TGCGCCAGCAGCCCAGTGGATAGCGGGTACACAGATACGCAGTATTTT.

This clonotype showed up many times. CDR3 sequence reads: CASSLVFIEDEQYF. The CDR3 DNA is TGTGCCAGCAGCTTGGTGTTCATCGAGGACGAGCAGTACTTC. The V and J genes are TRBV5-6 and TRBJ2-7; D ambiguous. CDR1 and CDR2 (germline): SGHDT, YYEEEE. This CDR3 contains 14 residues. Trimming stripped 0 bases from V and 5 bases from J, with 12 bases between.

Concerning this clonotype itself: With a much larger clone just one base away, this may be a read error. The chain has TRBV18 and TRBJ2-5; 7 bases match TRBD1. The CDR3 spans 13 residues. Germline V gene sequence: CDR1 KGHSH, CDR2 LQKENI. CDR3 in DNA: TGTGCCAGCTCCCCGGGACAGCAAGAGACCCAGCACTTC. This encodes CASSPGQQETQHF.

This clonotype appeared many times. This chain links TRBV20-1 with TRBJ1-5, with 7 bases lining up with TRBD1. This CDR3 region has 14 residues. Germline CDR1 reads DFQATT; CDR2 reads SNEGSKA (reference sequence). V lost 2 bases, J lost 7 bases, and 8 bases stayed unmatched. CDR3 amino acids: CSARNSQGDQPQHF. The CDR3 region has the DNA TGCAGTGCTAGAAATAGCCAGGGGGACCAGCCCCAGCATTTT.

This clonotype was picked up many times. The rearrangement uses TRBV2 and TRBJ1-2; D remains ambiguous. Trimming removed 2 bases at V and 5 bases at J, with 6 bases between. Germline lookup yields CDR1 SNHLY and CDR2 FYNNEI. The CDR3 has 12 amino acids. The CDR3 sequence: CASSERAYGYTF. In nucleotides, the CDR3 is TGTGCCAGCAGTGAACGCGCGTATGGCTACACCTTC.

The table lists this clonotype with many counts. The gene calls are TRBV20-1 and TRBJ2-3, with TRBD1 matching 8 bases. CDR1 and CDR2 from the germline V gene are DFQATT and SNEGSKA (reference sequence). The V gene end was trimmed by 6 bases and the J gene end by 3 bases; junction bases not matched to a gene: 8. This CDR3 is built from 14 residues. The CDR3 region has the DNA TGCAGTGCAATCGACAGGGGATTAACAGATACGCAGTATTTT. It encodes CSAIDRGLTDTQYF.

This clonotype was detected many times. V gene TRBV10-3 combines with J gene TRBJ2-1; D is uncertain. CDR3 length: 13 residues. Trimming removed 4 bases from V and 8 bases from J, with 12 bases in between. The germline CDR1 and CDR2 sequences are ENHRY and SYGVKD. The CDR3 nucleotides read TGTGCCATCAGTGGAGGCCCCCTACATGAGCAGTTCTTC. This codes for CAISGGPLHEQFF.

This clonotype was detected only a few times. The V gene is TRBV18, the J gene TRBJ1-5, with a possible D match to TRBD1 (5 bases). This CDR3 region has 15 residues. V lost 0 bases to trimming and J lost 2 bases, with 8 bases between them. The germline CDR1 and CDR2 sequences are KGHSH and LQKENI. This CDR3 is CASSPPGDGNQPQHF. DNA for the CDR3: TGTGCCAGCTCACCACCGGGGGACGGCAATCAGCCCCAGCATTTT.

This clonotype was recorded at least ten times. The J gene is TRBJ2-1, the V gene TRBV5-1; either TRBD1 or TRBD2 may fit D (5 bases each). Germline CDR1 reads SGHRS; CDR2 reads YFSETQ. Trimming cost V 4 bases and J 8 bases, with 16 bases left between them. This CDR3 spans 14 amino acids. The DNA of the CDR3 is TGCGCCAGCAGCCCCGGGACGGATGGCGATGAGCAGTTCTTC. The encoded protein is CASSPGTDGDEQFF.

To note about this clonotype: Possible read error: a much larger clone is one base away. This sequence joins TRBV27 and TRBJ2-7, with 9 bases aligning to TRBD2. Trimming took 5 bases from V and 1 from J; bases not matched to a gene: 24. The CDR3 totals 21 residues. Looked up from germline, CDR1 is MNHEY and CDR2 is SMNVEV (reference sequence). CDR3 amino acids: CASSLDPPVISGRGGSYEQYF. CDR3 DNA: TGTGCCAGCAGTCTTGACCCACCAGTGATTAGCGGGAGAGGTGGGTCCTACGAGCAGTACTTC.

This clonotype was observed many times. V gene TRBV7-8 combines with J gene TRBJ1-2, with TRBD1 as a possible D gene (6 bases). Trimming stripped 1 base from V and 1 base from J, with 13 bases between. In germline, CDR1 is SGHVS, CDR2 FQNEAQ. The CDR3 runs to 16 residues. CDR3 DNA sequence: TGTGCCAGCAGCTTAGGGGGAGCAGGGGTTAACTATGGCTACACCTTC. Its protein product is CASSLGGAGVNYGYTF.

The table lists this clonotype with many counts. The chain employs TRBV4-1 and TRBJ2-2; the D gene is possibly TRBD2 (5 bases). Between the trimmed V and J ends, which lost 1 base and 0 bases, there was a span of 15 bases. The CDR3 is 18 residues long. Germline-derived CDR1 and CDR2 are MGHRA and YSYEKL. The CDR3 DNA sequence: TGCGCCAGCAGCCAAGGACCGCCTGGAGCGGCGAACACCGGGGAGCTGTTTTTT. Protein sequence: CASSQGPPGAANTGELFF.

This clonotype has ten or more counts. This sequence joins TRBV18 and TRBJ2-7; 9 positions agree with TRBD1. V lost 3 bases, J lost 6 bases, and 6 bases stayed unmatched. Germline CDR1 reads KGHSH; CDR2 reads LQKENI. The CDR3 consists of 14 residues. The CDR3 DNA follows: TGTGCCAGCTCACCGGGACAGGGATTTAGCGAGCAGTACTTC. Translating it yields CASSPGQGFSEQYF.

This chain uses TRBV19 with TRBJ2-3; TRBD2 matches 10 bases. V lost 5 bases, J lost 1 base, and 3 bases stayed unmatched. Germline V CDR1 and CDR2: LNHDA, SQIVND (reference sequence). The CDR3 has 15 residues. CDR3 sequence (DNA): TGTGCCAGTAGTGCTCTAGCGGGAGGCACAGATACGCAGTATTTT. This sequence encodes CASSALAGGTDTQYF.

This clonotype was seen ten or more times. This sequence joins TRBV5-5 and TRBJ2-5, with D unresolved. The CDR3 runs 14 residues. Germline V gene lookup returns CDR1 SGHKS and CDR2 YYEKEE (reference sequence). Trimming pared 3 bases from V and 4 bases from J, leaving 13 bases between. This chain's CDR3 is CASSYRPVGETQYF. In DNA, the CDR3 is TGTGCCAGCAGCTACCGGCCCGTCGGAGAGACCCAGTACTTC.

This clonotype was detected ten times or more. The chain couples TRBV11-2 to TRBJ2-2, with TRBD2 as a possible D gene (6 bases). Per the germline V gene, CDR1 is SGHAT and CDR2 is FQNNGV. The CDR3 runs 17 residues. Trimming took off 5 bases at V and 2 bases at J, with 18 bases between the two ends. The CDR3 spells CASSQRGRRPNTGELFF. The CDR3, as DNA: TGTGCCAGCAGCCAACGGGGGAGAAGACCAAACACCGGGGAGCTGTTTTTT.

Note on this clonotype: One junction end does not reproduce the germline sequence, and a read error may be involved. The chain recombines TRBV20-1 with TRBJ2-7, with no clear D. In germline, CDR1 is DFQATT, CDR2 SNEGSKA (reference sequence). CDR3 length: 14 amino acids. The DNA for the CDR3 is TGCAGTGCTCCCCCGACTGGCGCTTCCTACGAGCAGTGCTTC. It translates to CSAPPTGASYEQCF.

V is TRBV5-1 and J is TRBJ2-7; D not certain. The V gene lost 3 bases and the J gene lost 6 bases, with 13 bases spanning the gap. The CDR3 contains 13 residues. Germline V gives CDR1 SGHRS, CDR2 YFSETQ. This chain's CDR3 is CASSSGPPSEQYF. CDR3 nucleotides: TGCGCCAGCAGCTCCGGGCCCCCCAGCGAGCAGTACTTC.

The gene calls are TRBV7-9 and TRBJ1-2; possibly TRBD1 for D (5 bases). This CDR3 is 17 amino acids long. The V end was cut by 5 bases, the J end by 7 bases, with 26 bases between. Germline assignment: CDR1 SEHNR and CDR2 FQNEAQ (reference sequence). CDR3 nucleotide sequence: TGTGCCAGCAGCCTTGGTAGACCCGGGACGGACTGGGGTGGCTACACCTTC. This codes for CASSLGRPGTDWGGYTF.

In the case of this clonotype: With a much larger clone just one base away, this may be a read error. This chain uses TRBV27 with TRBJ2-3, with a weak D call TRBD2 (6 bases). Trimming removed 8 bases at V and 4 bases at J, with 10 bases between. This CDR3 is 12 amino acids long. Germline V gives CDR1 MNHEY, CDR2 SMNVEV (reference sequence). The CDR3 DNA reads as TGTGCCAGCGGCGGAGGGCCAGATACGCAGTATTTT. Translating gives CASGGGPDTQYF.

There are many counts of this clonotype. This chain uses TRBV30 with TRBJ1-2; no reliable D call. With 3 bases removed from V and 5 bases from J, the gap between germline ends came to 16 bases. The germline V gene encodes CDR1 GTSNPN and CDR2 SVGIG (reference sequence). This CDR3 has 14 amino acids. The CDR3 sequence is CAWSPSASPYGYTF. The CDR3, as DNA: TGTGCCTGGAGCCCAAGCGCGAGCCCTTATGGCTACACCTTC.

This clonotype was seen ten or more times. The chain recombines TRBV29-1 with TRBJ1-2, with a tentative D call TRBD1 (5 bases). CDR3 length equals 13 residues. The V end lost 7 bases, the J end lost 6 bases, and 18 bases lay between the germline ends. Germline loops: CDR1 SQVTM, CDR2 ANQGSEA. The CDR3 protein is CSGKSDRGDGYTF. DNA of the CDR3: TGCAGCGGAAAGTCGGACCGGGGGGATGGCTACACCTTC.

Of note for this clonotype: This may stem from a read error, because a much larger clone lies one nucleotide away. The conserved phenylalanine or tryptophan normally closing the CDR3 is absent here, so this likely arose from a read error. The CDR3 sequence is CASSTFGSDTQYL. CDR3 bases: TGTGCCAGCAGCACCTTTGGGTCAGATACGCAGTATTTG. The chain employs TRBV27 and TRBJ2-3, with unresolved D. CDR3 length: 13 amino acids. The germline V gene encodes CDR1 MNHEY and CDR2 SMNVEV (reference sequence). V was cut by 6 bases and J by 4 bases, with 11 bases left in between.

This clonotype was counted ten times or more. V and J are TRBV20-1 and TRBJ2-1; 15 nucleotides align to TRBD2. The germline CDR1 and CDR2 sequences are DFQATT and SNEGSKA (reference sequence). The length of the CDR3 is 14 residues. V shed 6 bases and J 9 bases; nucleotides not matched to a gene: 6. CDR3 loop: CSARTSGRGGEQFF. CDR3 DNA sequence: TGCAGTGCACGGACTAGCGGGAGGGGGGGTGAGCAGTTCTTC.

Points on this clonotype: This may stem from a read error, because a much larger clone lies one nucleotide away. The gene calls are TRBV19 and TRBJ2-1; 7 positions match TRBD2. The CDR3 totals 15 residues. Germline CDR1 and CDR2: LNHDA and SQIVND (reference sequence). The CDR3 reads CASTPPGRPYNKQFF. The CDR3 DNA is TGTGCCAGTACCCCGCCCGGGAGGCCCTACAATAAGCAGTTCTTC. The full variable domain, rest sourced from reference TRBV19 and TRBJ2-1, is DGGITQSPKYLFRKEGQNVTLSCEQNLNHDAMYWYRQDPGQGLRLIYYSQIVNDFQKGDIAEGYSVSREKKESFPLTVTSAQKNPTAFYLCASTPPGRPYNKQFFGPGTRLTVL.

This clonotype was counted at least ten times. CDR3 loop: CASSGGQYNSYNEQFF. CDR3 coding DNA: TGCGCCAGCAGCGGGGGACAGTACAACTCCTACAATGAGCAGTTCTTC. The chain links TRBV5-1 to TRBJ2-1; 7 positions agree with TRBD1. The V gene's germline CDR1 is SGHRS and CDR2 YFSETQ. This CDR3 spans 16 amino acids. V was pared by 4 bases and J by 0 bases, with 7 bases of the junction left unmatched.

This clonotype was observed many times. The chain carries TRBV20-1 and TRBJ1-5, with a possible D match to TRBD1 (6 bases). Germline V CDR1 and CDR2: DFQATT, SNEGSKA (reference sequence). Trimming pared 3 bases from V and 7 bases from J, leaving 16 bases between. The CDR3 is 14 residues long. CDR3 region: CSARKGRGEQPQHF. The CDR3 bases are TGCAGTGCTAGGAAGGGCAGGGGAGAGCAGCCCCAGCATTTT.

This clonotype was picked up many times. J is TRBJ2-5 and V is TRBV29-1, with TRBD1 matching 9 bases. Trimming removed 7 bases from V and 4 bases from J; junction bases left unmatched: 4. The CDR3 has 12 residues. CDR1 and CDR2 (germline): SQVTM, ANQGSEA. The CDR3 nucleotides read TGCAGCGCCGGGACAGGGCGAGAGACCCAGTACTTC. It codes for CSAGTGRETQYF.

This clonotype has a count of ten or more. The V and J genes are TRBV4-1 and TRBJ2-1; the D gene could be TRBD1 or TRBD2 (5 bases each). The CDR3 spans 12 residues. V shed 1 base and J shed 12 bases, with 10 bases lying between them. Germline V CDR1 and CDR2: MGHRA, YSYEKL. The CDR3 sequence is CASSQGGSAQFF. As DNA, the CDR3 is TGCGCCAGCAGCCAAGGGGGGAGCGCGCAGTTCTTC.